This passage covers 9 T cell receptor beta chains from one sample sequenced in a study of blood T cell repertoires in COVID-19. The assay was immunoSEQ multiplex PCR, and TCRdb's table has in-frame clones only and misses some. The sample yields a few hundred thousand clones, more than 75% seen once. Sequenced sample: peripheral blood. These receptors were collected from a man in his forties or fifties who had recovered from COVID-19.

The chain is built from TRBV9 and TRBJ1-1; possibly TRBD1 for D (5 bases). V gave up 4 bases and J gave up 3 bases, with 16 bases separating them. The CDR3 is 15 residues long. The germline gives CDR1 SGDLS, CDR2 YYNGEE. The CDR3 DNA is TGTGCCAGCAGCCATCGCGGGGAAGGGGACACTGAAGCTTTCTTT. Its protein product is CASSHRGEGDTEAFF.

The genes are TRBV29-1 and TRBJ1-2; D is ambiguous. The CDR3 is made up of 15 amino acids. CDR1 and CDR2 (germline): SQVTM, ANQGSEA. V lost 4 bases, J lost 0 bases, and 15 bases lay in between. In DNA, the CDR3 is TGCAGCGTTGCCCAGAACAGACGTCCTAACTATGGCTACACCTTC. This gives the protein CSVAQNRRPNYGYTF.

V and J are TRBV7-8 and TRBJ1-4, with 10 bases fitting TRBD1. This CDR3 region has 15 residues. Unmatched junction bases numbered 3, after V lost 0 bases and J lost 8 bases. In germline, CDR1 is SGHVS, CDR2 FQNEAQ. The CDR3 region has the DNA TGTGCCAGCAGCTTAGCGCTGGGACAGGGGGAAAAACTGTTTTTT. This translates into CASSLALGQGEKLFF.

The J gene is TRBJ1-1, the V gene TRBV6-2 or TRBV6-3, with 7 bases that match TRBD1. The CDR3 consists of 14 residues. Germline V gives CDR1 MNHEY, CDR2 SVGEGT. Unmatched junction bases numbered 8, after V lost 4 bases and J lost 6 bases. CDR3 sequence: CASSWFRQGAEAFF. In DNA form, the CDR3 reads TGTGCCAGCAGTTGGTTTCGACAGGGCGCTGAAGCTTTCTTT.

The chain links TRBV7-2 to TRBJ2-3, with D perhaps TRBD2 (5 bases). Trimming removed 4 bases at V and 1 base at J, with 15 bases between. This CDR3 contains 16 residues. The germline V gene encodes CDR1 SGHTA and CDR2 FQGNSA. The CDR3 nucleotides read TGTGCCAGCAGCTCCGGACTCCACGTCGGCACAGATACGCAGTATTTT. Its protein is CASSSGLHVGTDTQYF.

The genes are TRBV14 and TRBJ2-1; the D gene is possibly TRBD2 (6 bases). From germline, CDR1 is SGHDN and CDR2 FVKESK. The V end lost 0 bases, the J end lost 2 bases, and 14 bases lay between the germline ends. The CDR3 covers 17 residues. CDR3 region: CASSQDLYGSPYNEQFF. In DNA form, the CDR3 reads TGTGCCAGCAGCCAAGATCTTTACGGGAGCCCCTACAATGAGCAGTTCTTC. Complete variable domain (other parts from reference TRBV14 and TRBJ2-1): EAGVTQFPSHSVIEKGQTVTLRCDPISGHDNLYWYRRVMGKEIKFLLHFVKESKQDESGMPNNRFLAERTGGTYSTLKVQPAELEDSGVYFCASSQDLYGSPYNEQFFGPGTRLTVL.

CDR3: CASSPRTSGSSGTDTQYF. In DNA, the CDR3 is TGTGCCAGCAGCCCCCGGACTAGCGGGAGCTCGGGCACAGATACGCAGTATTTT. J is TRBJ2-3 and V is TRBV11-2, with TRBD2 identical over 13 bases. V shed 5 bases, J shed 1 base, and the junction held 9 bases outside the gene matches. The CDR3 has 18 amino acids. Germline values: CDR1 SGHAT, CDR2 FQNNGV.

The rearrangement uses TRBV29-1 and TRBJ2-1; possibly TRBD1 for D (6 bases). The CDR3 extends over 15 amino acids. The V gene lost 0 bases and the J gene lost 3 bases, with 12 bases spanning the gap. Germline V CDR1 and CDR2: SQVTM, ANQGSEA. Here the CDR3 reads CSVEDSQGVYNEQFF. CDR3 DNA: TGCAGCGTTGAAGATTCACAGGGCGTCTACAATGAGCAGTTCTTC.

The chain recombines TRBV29-1 with TRBJ1-4; TRBD1 matches at 9 bases. Looked up from germline, CDR1 is SQVTM and CDR2 is ANQGSEA. Trimming at V came to 0 bases and at J to 7 bases, leaving 6 bases not matched to a gene. This CDR3 has 15 amino acids. CDR3 DNA sequence: TGCAGCGTTGAAGATCGGGACAGGGAGGGTGAAAAACTGTTTTTT. Its protein is CSVEDRDREGEKLFF.